Sequencing of this T cell receptor beta chain was carried out in a study of Ad26.COV2.S vaccination and SARS-CoV-2 variants. Documented treatment: roughly 18 received Ad26.COV2.S at low or high dose, single or two shots; five or six received placebo; per-sample allocation not given. All samples were drawn on day 63, counting from the first vaccine or placebo injection. The shot given was an Ad26 vector that makes Wuhan-strain SARS-CoV-2 spike. TCRdb's table, derived via immunoSEQ multiplex PCR, lists solely in-frame clones and lacks some. This repertoire shows 350,000 to 600,000 clones, 70% to 90% found once; its top ten account for more than 1.5%. Germline V gene lookup returns CDR1 SGHRS and CDR2 YFSETQ. The V gene end was trimmed by 1 base and the J gene end by 8 bases; junction bases not matched to a gene: 10. The CDR3 covers 16 residues.

The sequence derives from a person aged 18-60 years who received the Ad26.COV2.S COVID-19 vaccine or a placebo. The sequencing here drew on peripheral blood, taken in a trial of Ad26.COV2.S vaccine versus placebo. The chain couples TRBV5-1 to TRBJ1-4; 8 bases line up with TRBD1. The CDR3 bases are TGCGCCAGCAGCTTGACAGGACAGGGCAGAGTGGAAAAACTGTTTTTT. Translation gives CASSLTGQGRVEKLFF.